This TCR beta chain was found in a study of T-cell reconstitution after alpha-beta-depleted transplantation in children. This clonotype was counted between two and nine times. Unique molecular identifiers were used to barcode this TCRbeta library. TCRdb re-called the PCR reads through MiXCR, storing one row per CDR3 protein. In the table there are 300,000 to 400,000 distinct CDR3 sequences, 15% to 20% of which are singletons. V lost 0 bases, J lost 2 bases, and 5 bases stayed unmatched. Germline V gene sequence: CDR1 LGHNA, CDR2 YSLEER. This CDR3 contains 17 residues. The TCR was taken from a male patient aged 2-10 years who had a stem cell transplant for acute lymphoblastic leukemia, so the T cells may come from the graft donor. Material: PBMCs, mostly from graft donor cells, obtained 360 days after TCRalphabeta/CD19-depleted stem cell transplant. This sequence joins TRBV4-3 and TRBJ2-3, with 10 bases lining up with TRBD2. The CDR3 is CASSQDVAGGPTDTQYF. CDR3 sequence (DNA): TGCGCCAGCAGCCAAGATGTAGCGGGAGGACCCACAGATACGCAGTATTTT.